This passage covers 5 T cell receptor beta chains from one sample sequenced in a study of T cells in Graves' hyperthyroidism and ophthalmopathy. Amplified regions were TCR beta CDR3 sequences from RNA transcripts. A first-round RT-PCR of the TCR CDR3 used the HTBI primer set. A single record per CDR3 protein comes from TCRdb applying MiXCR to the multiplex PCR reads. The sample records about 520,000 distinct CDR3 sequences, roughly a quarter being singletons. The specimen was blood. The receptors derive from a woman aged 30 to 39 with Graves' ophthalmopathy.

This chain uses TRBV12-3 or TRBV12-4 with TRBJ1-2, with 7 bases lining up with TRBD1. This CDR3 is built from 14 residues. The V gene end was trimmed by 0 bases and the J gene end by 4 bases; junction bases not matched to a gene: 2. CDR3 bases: TGTGCCAGCAGTTTAGCAGGGGGCTTCTATGGCTACACCTTC. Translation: CASSLAGGFYGYTF.

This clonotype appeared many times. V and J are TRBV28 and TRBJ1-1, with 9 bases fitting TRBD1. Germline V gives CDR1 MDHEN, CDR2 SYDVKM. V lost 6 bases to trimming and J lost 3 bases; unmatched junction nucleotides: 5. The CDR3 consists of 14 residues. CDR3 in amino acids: CASSGTGGYTEAFF. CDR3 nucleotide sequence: TGTGCCAGCAGCGGAACAGGGGGCTACACTGAAGCTTTCTTT. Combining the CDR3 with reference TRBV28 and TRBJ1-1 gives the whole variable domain DVKVTQSSRYLVKRTGEKVFLECVQDMDHENMFWYRQDPGLGLRLIYFSYDVKMKEKGDIPEGYSVSREKKERFSLILESASTNQTSMYLCASSGTGGYTEAFFGQGTRLTVV.

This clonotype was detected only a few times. CDR3 sequence reads: CSARGTRQGDGYTF. The CDR3 bases are TGCAGTGCTAGAGGCACCCGACAGGGGGATGGCTACACCTTC. V and J are TRBV20-1 and TRBJ1-2; 9 bases are a match to TRBD1. Trimming cost V 1 base and J 6 bases; bases outside gene matches: 6. CDR1 DFQATT and CDR2 SNEGSKA come from the germline V gene (reference sequence). The CDR3 extends over 14 amino acids.

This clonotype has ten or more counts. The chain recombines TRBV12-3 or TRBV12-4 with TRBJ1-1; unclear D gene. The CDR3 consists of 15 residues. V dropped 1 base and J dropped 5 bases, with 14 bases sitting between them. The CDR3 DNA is TGTGCCAGCAGTTTAGAGCCGAGGATGGGAACTGAAGCTTTCTTT. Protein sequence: CASSLEPRMGTEAFF.

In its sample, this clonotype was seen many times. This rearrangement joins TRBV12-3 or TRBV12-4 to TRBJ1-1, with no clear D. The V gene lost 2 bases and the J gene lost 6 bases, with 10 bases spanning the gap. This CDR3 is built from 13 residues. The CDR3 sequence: CASSLQEPAEAFF. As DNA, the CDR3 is TGTGCCAGCAGTTTACAGGAACCTGCTGAAGCTTTCTTT.